This TCR beta chain was obtained from a study of shared clonotypes between healthy human individuals. Study in general: The cohort had two women and a few men, ages 18 to 49.

The CDR3 has 17 amino acids. Germline V gives CDR1 SGHRS, CDR2 YFSETQ. V lost 4 bases, J lost 5 bases, and 12 bases stayed unmatched. The repertoire was sequenced with immunoSEQ multiplex PCR; TCRdb's copy has only in-frame clones and lacks some. The repertoire holds roughly 480,000 clones, approximately 79% seen once, with around 12% in the top ten. The receptor was derived from a woman aged 35 to 49 in good health. Some clones in this sample may be carry-over from other donors' samples. Sequenced input: PBMCs. This chain connects TRBV5-1 to TRBJ2-4, with TRBD1 matching over 10 bases. Here the CDR3 DNA reads TGCGCCAGCAGCCTCGGACAGGGGGGAGGTAGACAAAACATTCAGTACTTC. Protein sequence: CASSLGQGGGRQNIQYF.